This passage covers 5 T cell receptor beta chains from one sample sequenced in a study of beta chain features in type 1 diabetes. Expressed TCRB transcripts were sequenced because the isolated RNA had all been reverse transcribed beforehand. The assay was immunoSEQ multiplex PCR, and TCRdb's table has in-frame clones only and misses some. The sample holds under 150,000 clones, roughly 48% seen once. The specimen sequenced was Tregs from blood. These receptors all come from a man aged 18 to 29 in good health.

The chain carries TRBV5-1 and TRBJ2-1, with 10 bases aligning to TRBD1. The V segment lost 1 base and the J segment 7 bases; nucleotides outside the gene matches: 5. Germline lookup yields CDR1 SGHRS and CDR2 YFSETQ. This CDR3 comprises 15 residues. CDR3 sequence: CASSLKTGGLNEQFF. Written as DNA, the CDR3 is TGCGCCAGCAGCTTGAAGACAGGGGGCTTGAATGAGCAGTTCTTC.

The V and J genes are TRBV7-6 and TRBJ2-5, with D perhaps matching TRBD2 (5 bases). The CDR3 is 13 residues long. The germline V and J ends were trimmed by 1 base and 4 bases, with 7 bases remaining between them. Looked up from germline, CDR1 is SGHVS and CDR2 is FNYEAQ. CDR3 residues: CASSLEGGETQYF. As DNA, the CDR3 is TGTGCCAGCAGCTTAGAAGGAGGAGAGACCCAGTACTTC.

This rearrangement joins TRBV9 to TRBJ2-5, with D possibly being TRBD2 (6 bases). There are 18 residues in the CDR3. Germline V lookup: CDR1 SGDLS, CDR2 YYNGEE. V dropped 0 bases and J dropped 9 bases, with 27 bases sitting between them. The CDR3 DNA is TGTGCCAGCAGCGTAGAATGGAAAAGCGGGCGGGCCCGGCCGGCCCAGTACTTC. It specifies CASSVEWKSGRARPAQYF.

V gene TRBV5-1 combines with J gene TRBJ1-1, with D possibly being TRBD1 (5 bases). Per germline, CDR1 SGHRS and CDR2 YFSETQ. This CDR3 is 16 amino acids long. V dropped 7 bases and J dropped 0 bases, with 19 bases sitting between them. The CDR3 nucleotides are TGCGCCAGCTCCAAACAGGTCTCCCTATTGAACACTGAAGCTTTCTTT. Its translation is CASSKQVSLLNTEAFF. Full variable domain (rest looked up from reference TRBV5-1 and TRBJ1-1): KAGVTQTPRYLIKTRGQQVTLSCSPISGHRSVSWYQQTPGQGLQFLFEYFSETQRNKGNFPGRFSGRQFSNSRSEMNVSTLELGDSALYLCASSKQVSLLNTEAFFGQGTRLTVV.

The chain combines TRBV7-2 with TRBJ1-3; 10 bases map to TRBD1. Germline CDR1 reads SGHTA; CDR2 reads FQGNSA. The CDR3 spans 15 residues. With V trimmed by 1 base and J by 3 bases, 0 bases remained unmatched. The CDR3 DNA follows: TGTGCCAGCAGCTTAGGGACAGGGGGTGGAAACACCATATATTTT. Translating gives CASSLGTGGGNTIYF.